Sequencing of this T cell receptor beta chain was carried out in a study of CD8 T cells in ankylosing spondylitis. Trimming at V came to 0 bases and at J to 0 bases, leaving 10 bases not matched to a gene. There are 19 residues in the CDR3. Germline loops: CDR1 MRHNA, CDR2 SNTAGT. TCRdb used MiXCR to reprocess the 5' RACE reads, holding one entry per CDR3 protein. The sample records 200,000 or so distinct CDR3 sequences, 10% to 15% being singletons. Sequencing used blood, either unsorted or a sorted T cell fraction (not recorded which). The receptor's source is a female donor with ankylosing spondylitis or in good health (not recorded which). This chain uses TRBV6-4 with TRBJ2-1; 8 bases agree with TRBD2. This CDR3 is CASSDSLRLAGHSYNEQFF. The CDR3 nucleotides are TGTGCCAGCAGTGACTCTCTTCGGCTAGCGGGCCACTCCTACAATGAGCAGTTCTTC.